Below are 9 T cell receptor beta chains sequenced from a single sample in a study of neurological immune-mediated disorders. Time point described: technical triplicate 2. From the 5' RACE reads, TCRdb called clonotypes with MiXCR, one entry per CDR3 protein. The repertoire holds approximately 28,000 distinct CDR3 sequences, with roughly 14% as singletons. Sequencing was performed on CD4+ T cells from blood. These receptors were collected from a female donor with HTLV-1-associated myelopathy (HAM/TSP).

This clonotype was observed many times. V usage is TRBV7-2 and J usage is TRBJ2-5; D possibly uses TRBD1 or TRBD2 (5 bases each). Trimming removed 7 bases at V and 3 bases at J, with 18 bases between. The CDR3 extends over 15 amino acids. Germline assignment: CDR1 SGHTA and CDR2 FQGNSA. The CDR3 nucleotides read TGTGCCAGCAACCGGAGACAGCCCGGGAAAGAGACCCAGTACTTC. Translating it yields CASNRRQPGKETQYF.

The sample holds many counts of this clonotype. The chain links TRBV7-3 to TRBJ2-5; D remains ambiguous. Germline V lookup: CDR1 SGHTA, CDR2 FQGTGA. V was shortened by 5 bases and J by 7 bases, with 14 bases between the two germline ends. The CDR3 has 13 amino acids. CDR3 region: CASSPNGRGTQYF. The DNA of the CDR3 is TGTGCCAGCAGCCCCAACGGCCGCGGGACCCAGTACTTC.

This clonotype was found many times. V is TRBV2 and J is TRBJ2-2; D call uncertain. The V end was cut by 8 bases, the J end by 8 bases, with 15 bases between. The germline V gene has CDR1 SNHLY and CDR2 FYNNEI. CDR3 length: 13 amino acids. CDR3 residues: CASCKVAAGELFF. The CDR3 DNA sequence: TGTGCCAGCTGCAAGGTAGCAGCTGGGGAGCTGTTTTTT. The full variable domain, with the rest looked up from reference TRBV2 and TRBJ2-2, is EPEVTQTPSHQVTQMGQEVILRCVPISNHLYFYWYRQILGQKVEFLVSFYNNEISEKSEIFDDQFSVERPDGSNFTLKIRSTKLEDSAMYFCASCKVAAGELFFGEGSRLTVL.

This clonotype was seen ten or more times. The chain recombines TRBV18 with TRBJ2-3; 9 bases line up with TRBD1. CDR3 length: 16 amino acids. The V gene's germline CDR1 is KGHSH and CDR2 LQKENI. The ends lost 3 bases at V and 3 bases at J; junction bases unmatched: 7. CDR3 nucleotide sequence: TGTGCCAGCTCACCCTACGGGACAGGGCAGACAGATACGCAGTATTTT. Protein sequence: CASSPYGTGQTDTQYF.

This clonotype was seen repeatedly, ten times or more. J is TRBJ2-5 and V is TRBV20-1, with 7 nucleotides matching TRBD2. CDR1 is DFQATT and CDR2 is SNEGSKA in the germline V gene (reference sequence). The V segment lost 0 bases and the J segment 5 bases; nucleotides outside the gene matches: 12. The CDR3 is 16 amino acids. The CDR3 bases are TGCAGTGCTAGAGATCCTCGAGCGGGGTCGGGGGAGACCCAGTACTTC. As protein: CSARDPRAGSGETQYF.

This clonotype appeared many times. The DNA for the CDR3 is TGTGCCAGCAGCCAAGATCTTCGGACAGAGCAGTACTTC. It is translated as CASSQDLRTEQYF. The V call is TRBV4-2, the J call TRBJ2-7, with D tentatively TRBD1 (5 bases). The CDR3 totals 13 residues. The germline V and J ends were trimmed by 0 bases and 7 bases, with 10 bases remaining between them. CDR1 is LGHNA and CDR2 is YNFKEQ in the germline V gene.

Ten or more counts support this clonotype. The chain joins TRBV7-6 to TRBJ1-1, with 11 bases fitting TRBD1. The germline V gene encodes CDR1 SGHVS and CDR2 FNYEAQ. The length of the CDR3 is 14 residues. Trimming cost V 5 bases and J 4 bases; bases outside gene matches: 3. This CDR3 is CASSKDRGPTEAFF. CDR3 nucleotides: TGTGCCAGCAGCAAGGACAGGGGGCCCACTGAAGCTTTCTTT.

In this sample, this clonotype turned up many times. The chain combines TRBV18 with TRBJ2-5, with 7 positions matching TRBD1. Trimming cost V 4 bases and J 2 bases; bases outside gene matches: 1. Germline CDR1 and CDR2: KGHSH and LQKENI. There are 13 residues in the CDR3. The CDR3 bases are TGTGCCAGCTCACAGGGACAGCAAGAGACCCAGTACTTC. Protein product: CASSQGQQETQYF.

This clonotype was observed many times. The V call is TRBV7-2, the J call TRBJ1-4, with TRBD1 matching over 8 bases. The CDR3 spans 18 residues. After removal of 4 bases from V and 0 bases from J, the junction contained 10 bases not matched to a gene. Germline-derived CDR1 and CDR2 are SGHTA and FQGNSA. The DNA for the CDR3 is TGTGCCAGCAGCTCAGACAGGGGTCGGTTCCCAACTAATGAAAAACTGTTTTTT. It encodes CASSSDRGRFPTNEKLFF.